This T cell receptor (beta chain) was sequenced for a study of beta chain features in type 1 diabetes. Findings and limits, study-wide: Naive, central memory and Treg TCRB repertoires appeared more alike in patients than in healthy donors. VDJ junctions in type 1 diabetes patients carried more deletions and fewer insertions.

Only a few counts were recorded for this clone. Antigen: not known. This CDR3 spans 16 amino acids. Losses at the gene ends were 1 base for V and 0 bases for J; bases not matched to a gene: 4. Germline lookup yields CDR1 SGHVS and CDR2 FQNEAQ. Using CD45RO/CCR7/CD25/CD127/CD95/CD27, CD4+ naive, central memory, regulatory and stem cell-like memory cells were sorted. Sequenced material consisted of expressed TCRB transcripts (all of the isolated RNA was reverse transcribed). Assay: immunoSEQ multiplex PCR; the TCRdb copy retains only in-frame clones and omits some. This table has about 900,000 clones, 15% to 20% appearing once.

The material sequenced was naive CD4+ T cells from blood. This receptor was obtained from a woman between 18 and 29 years old in good health. The chain combines TRBV7-8 with TRBJ2-7; TRBD2 matches 9 bases. CDR3 sequence reads: CASSLDGGRASYEQYF. CDR3 nucleotides: TGTGCCAGCAGCTTAGATGGCGGGAGGGCCTCCTACGAGCAGTACTTC.